This record looks at one T cell receptor (beta chain) sequence and its context. What antigen it recognizes has not been identified. No base qualities exist here, and no much larger clone lies one base off it. These data originate in a study of Ad26.COV2.S vaccination and SARS-CoV-2 variants (dated by TCRdb to 2020 to 2023). Broadly, across the study: Vaccine-arm donors were drawn from COV1001, a multicentre, randomized, double-blind, placebo-controlled phase I-IIa trial of Ad26.COV2.S in healthy adults. Throughout the experiments and outcome assessment, investigators stayed blinded to trial group allocation. Ad26.COV2.S was administered intramuscularly at 5 x 10^10 or 1 x 10^11 viral particles, either as a single shot or as two shots given 56 days apart. The specificity and breadth of SARS-CoV-2-reactive T cell receptors after Ad26.COV2.S vaccination were assessed by TCRbeta repertoire sequencing. A total of 32 samples were included in the TCR-sequenced set, comprising 19 Ad26.COV2.S vaccine recipients, 5 placebo recipients and 8 SARS-CoV-2 convalescent individuals. Trial participants were randomized into five groups of five: low-dose or high-dose Ad26.COV2.S given once or twice, or placebo on both occasions.

TCRbeta CDR3 regions were sequenced with the immunoSEQ Assay. After extraction, genomic DNA underwent amplification by bias-controlled multiplex PCR, followed by high-throughput sequencing. Turning to the authors' computational methods: To quantify the absolute abundance of every unique TCRbeta CDR3 region, sequences were collapsed and filtered. Usable DNA was measured by amplifying reference genes present in all nucleated cells, and TCRbeta template counts were normalized to that usable DNA to estimate T cell fraction. Repertoire TCRs were annotated as SARS-CoV-2-specific when V gene, CDR3 amino acid sequence and J gene were exactly matched to a known reactive TCR set. The reference SARS-CoV-2 TCR set was obtained from MIRA and was filtered for enrichment in COVID-19-positive ImmuneCODE repertoires, whereby public or cross-reactive TCRs were removed. Using the MIRA antigens, annotated TCRs were further analysed by specific ORF or by position within an ORF. Breadth was defined as the number of annotated unique rearrangements divided by the total number of unique productive rearrangements, and depth was defined as the summed frequency of the annotated unique rearrangements. TCR breadth was compared between groups using two-sided Wilcoxon rank-sum tests. Drawn from immuneACCESS, this table holds only the in-frame rearrangements with V and J called that TCRdb kept. Clones are partly lost; checked studies trace under half to an unresolved V gene and leave the rest unexplained. V, J and clone size were drawn from that table, and D and trimming were deduced from the DNA. The sample table shows roughly 350,000 clones, and around 89% are seen once. Together, the top ten hold approximately 5% of the sample.

Paper-wide results and their limitations: Spike-specific TCR breadth was higher in Ad26.COV2.S recipients than in placebo recipients (P = 0.0014). After vaccination, substantial breadth of spike-specific CD8+ and CD4+ T cell responses was reported. Non-spike TCR breadth was comparable between vaccine and placebo recipients, consistent with the vaccine containing only spike. The study was not powered for comparison of responses between vaccine doses or regimens. The authors noted that total T cell responses may have been underestimated by the TCR breadth and depth analyses.

The sample's treatment or condition label is to be understood as: around 19 received Ad26.COV2.S at low or high dose, single or two shots; about 5 received placebo; per-sample allocation not given. Repertoires of vaccine and placebo recipients were sequenced from samples collected on day 63 after the first injection. Between 29 July and 7 August 2020, Cohort 1b enrolled around 24 adults aged 18-55 years at one site in Boston, USA. As a vaccine, Ad26.COV2.S was a replication-incompetent adenovirus type 26 vector that expressed a prefusion-stabilized SARS-CoV-2 spike protein derived from the original Wuhan strain. The sequencing here drew on peripheral blood, taken in a trial of Ad26.COV2.S vaccine versus placebo. The source is a person aged 18-60 years who received the Ad26.COV2.S COVID-19 vaccine or a placebo.

The CDR3 region reads CASSFVGNTEAFF. The nucleotides read TGTGCCAGCAGTTTTGTAGGGAACACTGAAGCTTTCTTT. The rearranged chain carries TRBV6-2 or TRBV6-3 and TRBJ1-1; the D gene is not confidently resolved. According to the germline V gene, CDR1 reads MNHEY and CDR2 reads SVGEGT. Taken from cysteine to phenylalanine, the CDR3 has 13 residues. Only CDR3 DNA remains: 39 bases, in frame from the first base. V is cut by 4 bases and J by 1 base, and the space between the germline ends is 7 bases.